The 27 T cell receptor beta chains reported below all come from one sample, sequenced in a study of CD8+CD57+ T cells in acquired aplastic anemia. Genomic DNA constituted the template upon which TCR beta VDJ and CDR3 profiling was performed. In TCRdb, the reads were re-called with MiXCR into one record per CDR3 protein. The table shows hundreds of thousands of distinct CDR3 sequences, with 65% to 80% occurring only once. Sequenced material: sorted CD4+, CD8+, or CD8+CD57+ T cells (not recorded which) from PBMCs. These receptors were taken from a human donor in good health, serving as a control.

This clonotype showed up just a few times. The rearrangement uses TRBV29-1 and TRBJ2-5, with 8 bases lining up with TRBD2. Germline CDR1 reads SQVTM; CDR2 reads ANQGSEA. V trimming: 4 bases; J trimming: 5 bases; junction bases outside the gene matches: 12. The CDR3 totals 15 residues. CDR3 sequence: CSVGLRGGEVETQYF. Here the CDR3 DNA reads TGCAGCGTTGGCCTTCGGGGGGGCGAGGTGGAGACCCAGTACTTC.

The CDR3 here is CASSLVLGGEQYF. The CDR3 bases are TGTGCCAGCAGCTTAGTGCTGGGGGGCGAGCAGTACTTC. This chain connects TRBV7-2 to TRBJ2-7; D may be TRBD2 (6 bases). The CDR3 is 13 residues long. V dropped 1 base and J dropped 6 bases, with 10 bases sitting between them. Germline-derived CDR1 and CDR2 are SGHTA and FQGNSA.

A word on this clonotype: Mismatch with germline at one junction end may stem from a read error. The chain joins TRBV5-8 to TRBJ1-4; D not certain. The CDR3 is 14 amino acids. CDR1 is SGHTS, CDR2 YDEGEE, per germline. CDR3 protein: CASSYNRHNEKLFF. In DNA, the CDR3 is TGCGCCAGCAGCTACAACAGACATAATGAAAAACTGTTTTTT.

In its sample, this clonotype was seen once. The chain carries TRBV5-4 and TRBJ1-5, with no clear D. The CDR3 is made up of 14 amino acids. Germline assignment: CDR1 SGHNT and CDR2 YYREEE (reference sequence). V lost 6 bases and J 5 bases, leaving 15 bases between the germline ends. CDR3 amino acids: CASTLGWWDQPQHF. In DNA form, the CDR3 reads TGTGCCAGCACCCTAGGCTGGTGGGATCAGCCCCAGCATTTT.

The genes are TRBV20-1 and TRBJ1-1; a weak D match, TRBD1 (6 bases). This CDR3 has 15 amino acids. Germline V lookup: CDR1 DFQATT, CDR2 SNEGSKA (reference sequence). V dropped 4 bases and J dropped 3 bases, with 18 bases sitting between them. The CDR3: CSAMDSSNQHTEAFF. The CDR3 nucleotides are TGCAGTGCTATGGACAGCAGCAATCAGCACACTGAAGCTTTCTTT.

V gene TRBV10-2 combines with J gene TRBJ1-2; no clear D gene. V lost 0 bases, J lost 3 bases, and 8 bases lay in between. Germline V gene data show CDR1 as WSHSY and CDR2 as SAAADI. The CDR3 consists of 14 residues. For the CDR3, the DNA is TGCGCCAGCAGTGAGTCGCCGGACCACTATGGCTACACCTTC. Translated: CASSESPDHYGYTF.

V is TRBV20-1 and J is TRBJ1-1, with D possibly TRBD1 on 6 matching bases. The CDR3 runs 14 residues. Deletions cut 3 bases from V and 4 bases from J, with 15 bases between. The germline V gene encodes CDR1 DFQATT and CDR2 SNEGSKA (reference sequence). In DNA form, the CDR3 reads TGCAGTGCTAGTGCAGGGGCGATGATCACTGAAGCTTTCTTT. It codes for CSASAGAMITEAFF.

CDR3 protein: CASSIVSLDPGFF. CDR3 sequence (DNA): TGTGCCAGCAGCATTGTAAGTCTGGACCCAGGTTTCTTT. J is TRBJ1-1 and V is TRBV7-2; D is ambiguous. The germline CDR1 and CDR2 sequences are SGHTA and FQGNSA. The CDR3 covers 13 residues. V shed 5 bases and J shed 13 bases, with 20 bases lying between them.

This clonotype was seen more than once but under ten times. V usage is TRBV9 and J usage is TRBJ2-1; no reliable D call. Germline CDR1 SGDLS, CDR2 YYNGEE. V dropped 3 bases and J dropped 9 bases, with 10 bases sitting between them. The CDR3 has 12 amino acids. This CDR3 is CASSGEEIEQFF. The CDR3 DNA reads TGTGCCAGCAGCGGGGAAGAAATTGAGCAGTTCTTC.

A remark on this clonotype: One end of the junction fails to match germline, which may point to a read error. The chain uses TRBV10-2 and TRBJ2-2; 9 bases align to TRBD1. Germline loops: CDR1 WSHSY, CDR2 SAAADI. This CDR3 is built from 15 residues. CDR3 in amino acids: CASSGTGMGTGELFF. Written as DNA, the CDR3 is TGTGCCAGTAGTGGGACAGGGATGGGCACCGGGGAGCTGTTTTTT.

This chain connects TRBV25-1 to TRBJ2-1; the D gene is possibly TRBD2 (7 bases). TRBJ2-7 matches the DNA end more closely, so the J call is doubtful. Per the germline V gene, CDR1 is MGHDK and CDR2 is SYGVNS. CDR3 length: 16 amino acids. The chain's CDR3 is CASSGGGRGFENEQYF. DNA of the CDR3: TGTGCCAGCAGTGGGGGGGGGAGGGGGTTCGAAAATGAGCAGTACTTC.

CDR3 bases: TGCGCCAGCAGCTTGGATCCAGACGGGACAGCCCTTTCCTACGAGCAGTACGTC. Encoded protein: CASSLDPDGTALSYEQYV. The gene calls are TRBV5-1 and TRBJ2-7; 7 nucleotides line up with TRBD1. V lost 0 bases to trimming and J lost 1 base; unmatched junction nucleotides: 13. CDR1 is SGHRS, CDR2 YFSETQ, per germline. The CDR3 loop spans 18 amino acids.

The rearrangement links TRBV6-5 to TRBJ2-5; D remains ambiguous. V was cut by 2 bases and J by 5 bases, with 18 bases left in between. The germline V gene encodes CDR1 MNHEY and CDR2 SVGAGI. The CDR3 contains 16 residues. In DNA form, the CDR3 reads TGTGCCAGCAGTTACAGGATAACCCTGGGTTTTGAGACCCAGTACTTC. This translates into CASSYRITLGFETQYF.

This chain uses TRBV12-5 with TRBJ1-6; maybe TRBD1 (5 bases). Germline V CDR1 and CDR2: LGHNT, FRNRAP. CDR3 length: 15 residues. The CDR3 nucleotides are TGTGCCAGCACCCCACAGGAGGCTGATAATTCACCCCTCCACTTT. As protein: CASTPQEADNSPLHF.

This chain uses TRBV20-1 with TRBJ2-1, with TRBD2 matching 7 bases. Looked up from germline, CDR1 is DFQATT and CDR2 is SNEGSKA (reference sequence). J lost 7 bases, V lost 3 bases, and 9 bases had no gene match. The CDR3 is 14 amino acids. The CDR3 nucleotides read TGCAGTGCTAGTGTGGCGGGAGTCAAAAATGAGCAGTTCTTC. Translation gives CSASVAGVKNEQFF.

The J gene is TRBJ2-7, the V gene TRBV7-2; tentative D call: TRBD2 (5 bases). Trimming pared 3 bases from V and 1 base from J, leaving 10 bases between. From germline, CDR1 is SGHTA and CDR2 FQGNSA. This CDR3 is 14 amino acids long. The CDR3 DNA reads as TGTGCCAGCAGCTTCGTCCGGGGATCCTACGAGCAGTACTTC. Its translation: CASSFVRGSYEQYF. Based on the CDR3 plus reference TRBV7-2 and TRBJ2-7, the full variable domain is GAGVSQSPSNKVTEKGKDVELRCDPISGHTALYWYRQSLGQGLEFLIYFQGNSAPDKSGLPSDRFSAERTGGSVSTLTIQRTQQEDSAVYLCASSFVRGSYEQYFGPGTRLTVT.

Concerning this clonotype: One base away lies a much larger clone, so this may be a sequencing read error. The chain recombines TRBV30 with TRBJ2-5, with a tentative D call TRBD2 (5 bases). Germline assignment: CDR1 GTSNPN and CDR2 SVGIG (reference sequence). The CDR3 has 11 amino acids. The V and J ends lost 5 bases and 7 bases respectively, with 11 bases between them. In DNA, the CDR3 is TGTGCCTGGGATTTCCGGGGGACCCAGTACTTC. This codes for CAWDFRGTQYF.

The rearrangement links TRBV20-1 to TRBJ1-1; no firm D call. With 0 bases removed from V and 4 bases from J, the gap between germline ends came to 6 bases. The CDR3 has 12 amino acids. CDR1 is DFQATT, CDR2 SNEGSKA, per germline (reference sequence). The CDR3 nucleotides read TGCAGTGCTAGAGATAGGGTCACTGAAGCTTTCTTT. Translated: CSARDRVTEAFF.

This chain joins TRBV20-1 and TRBJ1-2; D is unclear. The CDR3 extends over 14 amino acids. Trimming shortened V by 7 bases and J by 5 bases, and 20 bases separated the two germline ends. The V gene's germline CDR1 is DFQATT and CDR2 SNEGSKA (reference sequence). The CDR3 protein is CSVYGLEPDYGYTF. In nucleotides, the CDR3 is TGCAGTGTTTACGGTCTAGAACCAGATTATGGCTACACCTTC.

Comments on this clonotype: The CDR3 does not end in the conserved phenylalanine or tryptophan, so this is likely a read error. The rearrangement joins TRBV7-2 to TRBJ1-1, with a tentative D call TRBD1 (6 bases). The CDR3 consists of 16 residues. The germline CDR1 and CDR2 sequences are SGHTA and FQGNSA. The CDR3 nucleotides read TGCGCCAGCAGCCAAATTCCCGGGACAACGAACACTCAAGCTTTCCTT. This codes for CASSQIPGTTNTQAFL.

As to this clonotype: A much bigger clone sits one base away, suggesting this may be a read error. This rearrangement joins TRBV7-2 to TRBJ1-1, with D unresolved. V lost 5 bases, J lost 4 bases, and 14 bases lay in between. There are 14 residues in the CDR3. Germline V lookup: CDR1 SGHTA, CDR2 FQGNSA. This chain's CDR3 is CASSPDGYSTEAFF. The CDR3 coding sequence is TGTGCCAGCAGCCCGGACGGTTATTCCACTGAAGCTTTCTTT.

This chain joins TRBV19 and TRBJ1-1; D is perhaps TRBD1 (5 bases). Trimming shortened V by 6 bases and J by 1 base, and 21 bases separated the two germline ends. Germline V gene lookup returns CDR1 LNHDA and CDR2 SQIVND (reference sequence). The length of the CDR3 is 17 residues. The CDR3 DNA follows: TGTGCCAGTAGCCAGGGCAAGGGGATCGAAACGAACACTGAAGCTTTCTTT. This translates into CASSQGKGIETNTEAFF.

A word on this clonotype: The conserved closing phenylalanine or tryptophan is absent in this CDR3, likely reflecting a read error. The DNA is left out, because the CDR3 cannot be placed on it with certainty; the CDR3 is given as TCRdb lists it. V is TRBV20-1 and J is TRBJ1-3. Germline V gene lookup returns CDR1 DFQATT and CDR2 SNEGSKA (reference sequence). Termini included, the CDR3 measures 14 amino acids. CDR3 amino acids: CSARSPERGNTICS.

The chain joins TRBV20-1 to TRBJ2-5; D is perhaps TRBD2 (5 bases). The V end was cut by 1 base, the J end by 9 bases, with 15 bases between. This CDR3 contains 13 residues. Germline-derived CDR1 and CDR2 are DFQATT and SNEGSKA (reference sequence). The CDR3 DNA sequence: TGCAGTGCTAGAGGGCCGGGAAAACTGTCCCAGTACTTC. Translated: CSARGPGKLSQYF.

Of note for this clonotype: It is unclear where the CDR3 begins or ends on the DNA, so no DNA is shown, and the CDR3 is as TCRdb lists it. The chain employs TRBV7-2 and TRBJ2-7; whether TRBD2, the table's D call, matches the DNA was not checked. Germline assignment: CDR1 SGHTA and CDR2 FQGNSA. Both ends counted, the CDR3 spans 15 residues. The CDR3 reads CASSLGEAQYFGPDF.

This clonotype has more than one count but fewer than ten. At one end, the junction sequence differs from germline, possibly due to a read error. J is TRBJ1-2 and V is TRBV10-3; the D gene is possibly TRBD1 (5 bases). The CDR3 runs 10 residues. The germline V gene encodes CDR1 ENHRY and CDR2 SYGVKD. The CDR3 region is CASSRQGYTF. CDR3 in DNA: TGTGCCAGCAGTCGACAGGGCTACACCTTC.

The chain recombines TRBV5-1 with TRBJ2-7, with TRBD1 matching 7 bases. Per the germline V gene, CDR1 is SGHRS and CDR2 is YFSETQ. With V trimmed by 2 bases and J by 8 bases, 7 bases remained unmatched. The CDR3 length is 13 residues. The CDR3 protein is CASSLGTVKQQYF. The CDR3 coding sequence is TGCGCCAGCAGCTTAGGGACAGTCAAGCAGCAGTACTTC.